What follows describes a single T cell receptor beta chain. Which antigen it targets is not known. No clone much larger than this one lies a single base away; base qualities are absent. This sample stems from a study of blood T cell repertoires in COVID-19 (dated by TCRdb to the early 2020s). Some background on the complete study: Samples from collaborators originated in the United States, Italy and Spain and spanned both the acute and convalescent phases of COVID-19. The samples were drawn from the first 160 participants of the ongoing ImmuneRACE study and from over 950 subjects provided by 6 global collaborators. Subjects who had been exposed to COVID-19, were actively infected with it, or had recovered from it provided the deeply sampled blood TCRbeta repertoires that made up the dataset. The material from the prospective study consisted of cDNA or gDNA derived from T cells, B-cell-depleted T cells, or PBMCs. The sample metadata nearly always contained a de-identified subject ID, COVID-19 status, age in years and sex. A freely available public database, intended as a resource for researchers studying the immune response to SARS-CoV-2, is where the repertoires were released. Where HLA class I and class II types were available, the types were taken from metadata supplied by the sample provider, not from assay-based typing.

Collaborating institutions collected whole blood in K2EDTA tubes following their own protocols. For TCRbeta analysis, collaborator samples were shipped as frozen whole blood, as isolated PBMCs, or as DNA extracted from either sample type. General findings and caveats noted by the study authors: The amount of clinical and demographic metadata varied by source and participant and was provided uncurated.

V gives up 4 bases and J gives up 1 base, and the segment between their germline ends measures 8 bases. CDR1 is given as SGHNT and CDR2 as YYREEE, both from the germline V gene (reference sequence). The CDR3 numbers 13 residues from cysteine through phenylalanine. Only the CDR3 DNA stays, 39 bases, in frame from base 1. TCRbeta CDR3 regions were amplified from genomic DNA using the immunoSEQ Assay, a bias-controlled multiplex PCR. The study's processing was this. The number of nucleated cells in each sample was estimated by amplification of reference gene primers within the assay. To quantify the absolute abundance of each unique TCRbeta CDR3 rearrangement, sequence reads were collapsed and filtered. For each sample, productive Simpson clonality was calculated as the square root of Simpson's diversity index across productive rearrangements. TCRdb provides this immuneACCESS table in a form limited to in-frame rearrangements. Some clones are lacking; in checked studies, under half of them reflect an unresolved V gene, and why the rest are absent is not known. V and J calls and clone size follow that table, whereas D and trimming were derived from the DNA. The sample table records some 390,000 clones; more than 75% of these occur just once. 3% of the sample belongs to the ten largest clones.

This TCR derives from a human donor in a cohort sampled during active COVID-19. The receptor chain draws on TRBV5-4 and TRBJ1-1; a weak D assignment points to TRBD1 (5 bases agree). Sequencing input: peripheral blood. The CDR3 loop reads CASSGHKNTEAFF. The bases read TGTGCCAGCAGCGGACACAAGAACACTGAAGCTTTCTTT.